This TCR beta chain appears in the sequencing data of a study of T cells in Graves' hyperthyroidism and ophthalmopathy. Study-wide context: Prior to any treatment, at the point of initial diagnosis, peripheral blood was collected. Study-wide points: Stable hyperthyroidism and ophthalmopathy were separated using 13 V-J signatures. Blood shared most expanded thyroid clonotypes above 0.001.

Germline V gene data show CDR1 as KGHSH and CDR2 as LQKENI. CDR3 length: 13 amino acids. V was trimmed by 3 bases and J by 2 bases, leaving 8 bases between them. RNA transcripts were the template for amplifying TCR beta CDR3 regions. RT-PCR in the first round (using the HTBI primer set) targeted the TCR CDR3. TCRdb used MiXCR to reprocess the multiplex PCR reads, holding one entry per CDR3 protein. The profile shows around 200,000 distinct CDR3 sequences, about 15% of them singletons. The PBMCs had their origin in approximately 10 ml of fresh peripheral blood. This clonotype came up many times. Its antigen is unidentified.

This sequence joins TRBV18 and TRBJ2-7; D gene uncertain. Sequenced: blood. The TCR comes from a woman aged 45 to 65 with Graves' hyperthyroidism. CDR3 in DNA: TGTGCCAGCTCACCGAGCAACACCTACGAGCAGTACTTC. Protein product: CASSPSNTYEQYF.